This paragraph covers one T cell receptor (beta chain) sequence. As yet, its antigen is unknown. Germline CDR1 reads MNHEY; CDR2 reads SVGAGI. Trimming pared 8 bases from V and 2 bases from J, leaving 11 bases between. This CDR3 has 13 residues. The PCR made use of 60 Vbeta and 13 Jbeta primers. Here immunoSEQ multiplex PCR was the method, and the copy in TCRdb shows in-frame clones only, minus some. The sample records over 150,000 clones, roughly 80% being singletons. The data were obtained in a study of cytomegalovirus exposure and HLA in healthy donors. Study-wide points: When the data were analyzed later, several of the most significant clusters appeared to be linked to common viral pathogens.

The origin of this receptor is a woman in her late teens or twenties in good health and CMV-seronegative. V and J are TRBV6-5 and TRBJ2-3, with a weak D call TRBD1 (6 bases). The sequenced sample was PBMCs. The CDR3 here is CASYRETTDTQYF. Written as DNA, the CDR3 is TGTGCCAGCTACAGGGAAACCACAGATACGCAGTATTTT.